These 31 T cell receptor beta chains originate from one sample sequenced in a study of blood T cell repertoires in COVID-19 (dated by TCRdb to 2018 to 2021). Library method: the immunoSEQ multiplex PCR assay. What TCRdb holds here is the immuneACCESS table cut down to in-frame rearrangements. Part of the clones is not present; checked against another copy, under half of the missing clones reflect an unresolved V gene, and the others are unexplained. The sample contains fewer than 100,000 clones, more than 70% of them found a single time. Roughly 25% of the sample is taken by the ten largest. The specimen was peripheral blood. These receptors all stem from a man between 65 and 85 years old with acute or convalescent COVID-19.

This clone has only a few counts. This CDR3 is CASKPGIGANVLTF. The CDR3 DNA follows: TGCGCCAGCAAACCTGGCATTGGGGCCAACGTCCTGACTTTC. The chain carries TRBV5-1 and TRBJ2-6, with D unclear. The germline CDR1 and CDR2 sequences are SGHRS and YFSETQ. The CDR3 is made up of 14 amino acids. The V end was cut by 6 bases, the J end by 3 bases, with 10 bases between.

V gene TRBV28 combines with J gene TRBJ1-5; 11 positions agree with TRBD1. This CDR3 is 22 amino acids long. The V gene end was trimmed by 8 bases and the J gene end by 2 bases; junction bases not matched to a gene: 26. Germline assignment: CDR1 MDHEN and CDR2 SYDVKM. The CDR3 is CASGPGQGDRGSVIYGNQPQHF. The DNA for the CDR3 is TGTGCCAGCGGACCGGGACAGGGGGACCGGGGTTCGGTAATTTATGGCAATCAGCCCCAGCATTTT.

This chain links TRBV7-2 with TRBJ2-5; D possibly corresponds to TRBD2 (5 bases). The CDR3 spans 14 residues. V was cut by 2 bases and J by 4 bases, with 11 bases left in between. Germline loops: CDR1 SGHTA, CDR2 FQGNSA. DNA for the CDR3: TGTGCCAGCAGCTTAAGCGGCCCCCGAGAGACCCAGTACTTC. Its translation is CASSLSGPRETQYF.

The V and J genes are TRBV9 and TRBJ1-3; D is possibly TRBD1 (5 bases). V shed 5 bases and J shed 0 bases, with 15 bases lying between them. This CDR3 spans 16 amino acids. Germline V CDR1 and CDR2: SGDLS, YYNGEE. The CDR3 DNA sequence: TGTGCCAGCAGTCCAGGGACTATTTCCTCTGGAAACACCATATATTTT. It codes for CASSPGTISSGNTIYF.

The V gene is TRBV4-1, the J gene TRBJ2-5, with 7 bases that match TRBD2. J gave up 2 bases and V 3 bases, and 9 bases lay outside the gene matches. The CDR3 covers 16 residues. CDR1 is MGHRA, CDR2 YSYEKL, per germline. The CDR3, as DNA: TGCGCCAGCAGCCAGTACGGAGGGAGGGGACAAGAGACCCAGTACTTC. Protein sequence: CASSQYGGRGQETQYF.

The V gene is TRBV5-6, the J gene TRBJ1-6, with no clear D. Germline-derived CDR1 and CDR2 are SGHDT and YYEEEE. The CDR3 loop spans 13 amino acids. The V end was cut by 0 bases, the J end by 7 bases, with 5 bases between. The CDR3 sequence is CASSLAGNSPLHF. In DNA, the CDR3 is TGTGCCAGCAGCTTGGCCGGGAATTCACCCCTCCACTTT.

A note on this clone: Other DNA sequences in the same sample also yield this CDR3. This rearrangement joins TRBV19 to TRBJ1-5, with TRBD1 matching 7 bases. The germline CDR1 and CDR2 sequences are LNHDA and SQIVND (reference sequence). Unmatched junction bases numbered 3, after V lost 4 bases and J lost 0 bases. The CDR3 is made up of 15 amino acids. DNA for the CDR3: TGTGCCAGTAGTACCGGGACAGCTAGCAATCAGCCCCAGCATTTT. Encoded protein: CASSTGTASNQPQHF. Looking up the rest from reference TRBV19 and TRBJ1-5 gives the full variable domain: DGGITQSPKYLFRKEGQNVTLSCEQNLNHDAMYWYRQDPGQGLRLIYYSQIVNDFQKGDIAEGYSVSREKKESFPLTVTSAQKNPTAFYLCASSTGTASNQPQHFGDGTRLSIL.

The chain has TRBV3-1 (or the pseudogene TRBV3-2) and TRBJ2-3; D uncertain. This CDR3 has 11 amino acids. Germline values: CDR1 LGHDT, CDR2 YNNKEL (reference sequence). The V gene lost 5 bases and the J gene lost 7 bases, with 7 bases spanning the gap. Written as DNA, the CDR3 is TGTGCCAGCAGCAAAGTTAATACGCAGTATTTT. It specifies CASSKVNTQYF.

The V and J genes are TRBV5-6 and TRBJ2-1; the match to TRBD2 covers 8 bases. The CDR3 has 15 amino acids. The germline V gene has CDR1 SGHDT and CDR2 YYEEEE. J lost 8 bases, V lost 0 bases, and 7 bases had no gene match. CDR3 protein: CASSLDFGRGDEQFF. The CDR3 nucleotides read TGTGCCAGCAGCTTGGATTTCGGGAGGGGCGATGAGCAGTTCTTC.

This rearrangement joins TRBV7-3 to TRBJ2-3, with 12 bases fitting TRBD2. This CDR3 is built from 16 residues. V shed 4 bases, J shed 2 bases, and the junction held 4 bases outside the gene matches. Germline CDR1 and CDR2: SGHTA and FQGTGA. The CDR3 here is CASSSGLAGSTDTQYF. The CDR3 DNA reads as TGTGCCAGCAGCTCTGGACTAGCGGGATCCACAGATACGCAGTATTTT.

The J gene is TRBJ1-2, the V gene TRBV4-3, with no clear D. In germline, CDR1 is LGHNA, CDR2 YSLEER. The V gene lost 5 bases and the J gene lost 0 bases, with 13 bases spanning the gap. This CDR3 region has 15 residues. CDR3 DNA: TGCGCCAGCAGCGGGCAAAACAAAGCTAACTATGGCTACACCTTC. Translating it yields CASSGQNKANYGYTF.

CDR3 loop: CATSRDRRARLAPDHNEQFF. In nucleotides, the CDR3 is TGTGCCACCAGCAGAGATCGCAGGGCCCGCCTAGCGCCAGACCACAATGAGCAGTTCTTC. V and J are TRBV15 and TRBJ2-1; tentatively, D is TRBD2 (6 bases). The CDR3 spans 20 residues. The V end lost 0 bases, the J end lost 5 bases, and 26 bases lay between the germline ends. Germline loops: CDR1 LNHNV, CDR2 YYDKDF (reference sequence).

V usage is TRBV4-3 and J usage is TRBJ2-7, with D maybe TRBD1 (6 bases). With 0 bases removed from V and 2 bases from J, the gap between germline ends came to 11 bases. This CDR3 has 15 residues. Germline V CDR1 and CDR2: LGHNA, YSLEER. DNA for the CDR3: TGCGCCAGCAGCCAAGATACGGGACAAGCCTACGAGCAGTACTTC. It yields the protein CASSQDTGQAYEQYF.

This clone was seen more than once but under ten times. The chain has TRBV9 and TRBJ1-1; D may be TRBD1 (6 bases). Germline CDR1 is SGDLS and CDR2 is YYNGEE. V lost 4 bases and J 3 bases, leaving 13 bases between the germline ends. The CDR3 is 14 amino acids. In DNA form, the CDR3 reads TGTGCCAGCAGCCCTCAGGGGCTGGACACTGAAGCTTTCTTT. Amino acid sequence: CASSPQGLDTEAFF. The full variable domain, with the rest looked up from reference TRBV9 and TRBJ1-1, is DSGVTQTPKHLITATGQRVTLRCSPRSGDLSVYWYQQSLDQGLQFLIQYYNGEERAKGNILERFSAQQFPDLHSELNLSSLELGDSALYFCASSPQGLDTEAFFGQGTRLTVV.

The chain recombines TRBV19 with TRBJ1-1, with D possibly matching TRBD1 (5 bases). The CDR3 spans 18 residues. Per germline, CDR1 LNHDA and CDR2 SQIVND (reference sequence). The V end was cut by 7 bases, the J end by 2 bases, with 26 bases between. The CDR3 nucleotides read TGTGCCAGTACCCTAGGCACCCGTGGGGCAGGGATTAACACTGAAGCTTTCTTT. Protein sequence: CASTLGTRGAGINTEAFF.

The chain is built from TRBV15 and TRBJ2-7; 14 nucleotides line up with TRBD2. The length of the CDR3 is 15 residues. J was trimmed by 2 bases and V by 3 bases; bases with no gene match: 0. Germline V gives CDR1 LNHNV, CDR2 YYDKDF (reference sequence). DNA for the CDR3: TGTGCCACCAGCAGGGGACTAGCGGGAGCCTACGAGCAGTACTTC. It encodes CATSRGLAGAYEQYF.

CDR3: CASSQGPGGGETQYF. The CDR3 bases are TGCGCCAGCAGCCAAGGCCCAGGGGGAGGAGAGACCCAGTACTTC. V is TRBV4-3 and J is TRBJ2-5, with D tentatively TRBD1 (7 bases). The V end was cut by 1 base, the J end by 4 bases, with 13 bases between. This CDR3 comprises 15 residues. Per the germline V gene, CDR1 is LGHNA and CDR2 is YSLEER.

This clone was recorded only once. The DNA for the CDR3 is TGCGCCAGCAGCCAAGTAATTCCGGGAAGACAGGGACAAGAGGCGAGGGAAGCTTTCTTT. Its translation is CASSQVIPGRQGQEAREAFF. The genes are TRBV4-1 and TRBJ1-1; 7 nucleotides match TRBD1. The length of the CDR3 is 20 residues. Losses at the gene ends were 1 base for V and 8 bases for J; bases not matched to a gene: 25. From germline, CDR1 is MGHRA and CDR2 YSYEKL.

A few counts support this clone. V usage is TRBV6-2 or TRBV6-3 and J usage is TRBJ2-2; D gene unclear. The CDR3 is made up of 14 amino acids. With 3 bases removed from V and 8 bases from J, the gap between germline ends came to 13 bases. The V gene's germline CDR1 is MNHEY and CDR2 SVGEGT. The CDR3 sequence: CASSYGPTVGELFF. CDR3 sequence (DNA): TGTGCCAGCAGTTATGGTCCCACAGTTGGGGAGCTGTTTTTT.

The table lists this clone with a few counts. The V and J genes are TRBV19 and TRBJ2-1, with TRBD2 matching over 9 bases. The germline V gene encodes CDR1 LNHDA and CDR2 SQIVND (reference sequence). The CDR3 is made up of 14 amino acids. V lost 4 bases, J lost 7 bases, and 5 bases stayed unmatched. CDR3 protein: CASSTSGISNEQFF. CDR3 DNA: TGTGCCAGTAGTACTAGCGGGATCTCAAATGAGCAGTTCTTC.

The V and J genes are TRBV5-1 and TRBJ2-5, with 7 positions matching TRBD1. Germline V lookup: CDR1 SGHRS, CDR2 YFSETQ. The CDR3 extends over 16 amino acids. J lost 2 bases, V lost 2 bases, and 9 bases had no gene match. CDR3 bases: TGCGCCAGCAGCTTAGAGGGGGCGAAGCGTCAAGAGACCCAGTACTTC. Translated, it gives CASSLEGAKRQETQYF.

This clone was seen only a few times. The chain couples TRBV24-1 to TRBJ2-2; maybe TRBD2 (7 bases). This CDR3 has 15 residues. In germline, CDR1 is KGHDR, CDR2 SFDVKD. V lost 5 bases and J 3 bases, leaving 12 bases between the germline ends. CDR3 in amino acids: CATSAGGGYTGELFF. Written as DNA, the CDR3 is TGTGCCACCAGTGCGGGGGGCGGATACACCGGGGAGCTGTTTTTT.

The chain recombines TRBV7-8 with TRBJ2-1, with D possibly TRBD2 on 6 matching bases. Trimming removed 8 bases at V and 15 bases at J, with 23 bases between. The CDR3 spans 13 residues. In germline, CDR1 is SGHVS, CDR2 FQNEAQ. The CDR3 spells CASCPRREERTFF. The CDR3 DNA is TGTGCCAGCTGTCCGCGGCGGGAAGAAAGGACGTTCTTC.

The chain couples TRBV4-1 to TRBJ1-4; no definite D call. Germline CDR1 is MGHRA and CDR2 is YSYEKL. V lost 0 bases and J lost 2, with 4 bases in between. The CDR3 has 14 residues. The DNA of the CDR3 is TGCGCCAGCAGCCAAGAACGGACTAATGAAAAACTGTTTTTT. Its protein product is CASSQERTNEKLFF.

The CDR3 DNA follows: TGTGCCTGGAGAGACTCCGGGACAGGGGTCGGGAGGGAGCAGTTCTTC. Its translation: CAWRDSGTGVGREQFF. This chain joins TRBV30 and TRBJ2-1; 10 bases are shared with TRBD1. Germline assignment: CDR1 GTSNPN and CDR2 SVGIG (reference sequence). The CDR3 loop spans 16 amino acids. V was clipped by 3 bases and J by 10 bases; unmatched bases: 15.

The rearrangement joins TRBV28 to TRBJ2-5; 9 nucleotides line up with TRBD1. Trimming removed 5 bases from V and 3 bases from J; junction bases left unmatched: 7. Germline V gene sequence: CDR1 MDHEN, CDR2 SYDVKM. There are 15 residues in the CDR3. In nucleotides, the CDR3 is TGTGCCAGCAGTGTATCCGGGACAGGGAAAGAGACCCAGTACTTC. Translation: CASSVSGTGKETQYF.

The V gene is TRBV7-2, the J gene TRBJ2-7; 10 bases match TRBD1. The CDR3 is 15 residues long. Germline CDR1 and CDR2: SGHTA and FQGNSA. J lost 5 bases, V lost 1 base, and 5 bases had no gene match. CDR3 in DNA: TGTGCCAGCAGCTTAGGAGGGACAGGGGAGGACGAGCAGTACTTC. It encodes CASSLGGTGEDEQYF.

The genes are TRBV5-4 and TRBJ2-5; 8 nucleotides line up with TRBD2. Germline loops: CDR1 SGHNT, CDR2 YYREEE (reference sequence). The CDR3 loop spans 14 amino acids. V was pared by 1 base and J by 7 bases, with 6 bases of the junction left unmatched. The CDR3 nucleotides are TGTGCCAGCAGCTTGCCTAGCGGGTCTGGGACCCAGTACTTC. It specifies CASSLPSGSGTQYF.

This chain uses TRBV20-1 with TRBJ1-5, with D unresolved. This CDR3 has 11 amino acids. Germline V gene sequence: CDR1 DFQATT, CDR2 SNEGSKA (reference sequence). Trimming pared 3 bases from V and 5 bases from J, leaving 5 bases between. This chain's CDR3 is CSARGDQPQHF. The CDR3 nucleotides read TGCAGTGCTAGGGGAGATCAGCCCCAGCATTTT.

The rearrangement links TRBV4-3 to TRBJ2-3, with TRBD2 matching 16 bases. With V trimmed by 0 bases and J by 1 base, 1 base remained unmatched. Germline lookup yields CDR1 LGHNA and CDR2 YSLEER. The CDR3 loop spans 18 amino acids. The CDR3 DNA reads as TGCGCCAGCAGCCAAGAGGGACTAGCGGGGGGGGGCACAGATACGCAGTATTTT. This encodes CASSQEGLAGGGTDTQYF.

The rearrangement joins TRBV6-5 to TRBJ2-3; the D gene is possibly TRBD2 (6 bases). This CDR3 contains 14 residues. V gave up 6 bases and J gave up 1 base, with 11 bases separating them. CDR1 and CDR2 from the germline V gene are MNHEY and SVGAGI. The CDR3 DNA follows: TGTGCCAGCAGCGGGACTTTTCGCACAGATACGCAGTATTTT. It encodes CASSGTFRTDTQYF.